Listed below are T cell receptor beta chains from one sample, sequenced in a study of T cells in Graves' hyperthyroidism and ophthalmopathy. TCRdb recomputed calls from the multiplex PCR reads with MiXCR, one row per CDR3 protein. Of approximately 400,000 distinct CDR3 sequences in the sample, around a sixth were seen once. The sequenced sample was blood. Every receptor here comes from a woman aged 18-30 years with Graves' hyperthyroidism that later progressed to Graves' ophthalmopathy. CDR3s include the opening cysteine and the closing phenylalanine or tryptophan. The D gene is left open where the match is weak. Only some rows state a clone size, as once, few, many or a class for expanded clones.

d_gene	v_gene	abundance	j_gene	CDR3aa	CDR3nt
TRBD2	TRBV27	few	TRBJ2-5	CASSSRLAGAWETQYF	TGTGCCAGCAGTTCAAGACTAGCGGGAGCCTGGGAGACCCAGTACTTC
TRBD2	TRBV6-5	many	TRBJ2-7	CASSYSAGESYEQYF	TGTGCCAGCAGTTACTCTGCGGGAGAATCCTACGAGCAGTACTTC
-	TRBV7-2	many	TRBJ2-7	CASSLARGTAYEQYF	TGTGCCAGCAGCTTAGCGCGTGGGACCGCCTACGAGCAGTACTTC
TRBD2	TRBV7-9	many	TRBJ2-1	CASSLSGRDYNEQFF	TGTGCCAGCAGCCTCAGCGGGAGGGACTACAATGAGCAGTTCTTC
-	TRBV5-6	many	TRBJ2-1	CASSVAGGIYNEQFF	TGTGCCAGCAGTGTGGCAGGGGGGATTTACAATGAGCAGTTCTTC
TRBD2	TRBV20-1	many	TRBJ2-5	CSASGTSGQETQYF	TGCAGTGCGTCCGGGACTAGCGGACAAGAGACCCAGTACTTC
-	TRBV6-1	few	TRBJ1-1	CASSPPENTEAFF	TGTGCCAGCAGCCCTCCAGAGAACACTGAAGCTTTCTTT
TRBD1	TRBV14	few	TRBJ2-3	CASSSGTGVDTQYF	TGTGCCAGCAGCTCCGGGACAGGGGTTGATACGCAGTATTTT
-	TRBV4-1	-	TRBJ2-7	CASSPAGPSYEQYF	TGCGCCAGCTCCCCGGCAGGGCCTTCTTACGAGCAGTACTTC
TRBD2	TRBV5-5	-	TRBJ2-5	CASRPLRATSGDQETQYF	TGTGCCAGCAGACCTTTACGGGCGACTAGCGGGGATCAAGAGACCCAGTACTTC
TRBD2	TRBV7-9	-	TRBJ2-3	CASRSGTSGRFSDTQYF	TGTGCCAGCAGGTCTGGGACTAGCGGGAGGTTTTCGGATACGCAGTATTTT
-	TRBV20-1	few	TRBJ2-3	CSAEAGTATGAQYF	TGCAGTGCAGAAGCCGGGACAGCAACGGGGGCGCAGTATTTT
TRBD2	TRBV6-1	-	TRBJ2-7	CASSASRGLAGAFSYEQYF	TGTGCCAGCAGTGCGAGCAGAGGACTAGCGGGGGCCTTCTCCTACGAGCAGTACTTC
TRBD1	TRBV6-1	many	TRBJ1-5	CASSPQGAGNQPQHF	TGTGCCAGCAGCCCACAGGGGGCAGGCAATCAGCCCCAGCATTTT
-	TRBV5-1	many	TRBJ1-2	CASSLDGGNYGYTF	TGCGCCAGCAGCTTGGATGGCGGGAACTATGGCTACACCTTC
TRBD2	TRBV9	-	TRBJ2-7	CASSFRPSGSYEQYF	TGTGCCAGCAGCTTTCGGCCTAGCGGATCCTACGAGCAGTACTTC
-	TRBV6-1	-	TRBJ1-5	CASSEWDQPQHF	TGTGCCAGCAGTGAATGGGATCAGCCCCAGCATTTT
-	TRBV11-2	many	TRBJ1-5	CASSLDGVSNQPQHF	TGTGCCAGCAGCTTAGATGGGGTTAGCAATCAGCCCCAGCATTTT
TRBD1	TRBV6-1	many	TRBJ2-5	CASRTTGSQETQYF	TGTGCCAGCAGAACGACAGGGAGTCAAGAGACCCAGTACTTC
-	TRBV3-1	many	TRBJ1-3	CASSQGQGPGNTIYF	TGTGCCAGCAGCCAAGGCCAGGGACCTGGAAACACCATATATTTT
-	TRBV11-2	-	TRBJ2-7	CASSSHRDPYEQYF	TGTGCCAGCAGTTCCCACAGGGACCCCTACGAGCAGTACTTC
TRBD1	TRBV6-1	-	TRBJ1-1	CATQPPTGAGTEAFF	TGTGCCACTCAGCCCCCGACAGGGGCCGGCACTGAAGCTTTCTTT
TRBD2	TRBV7-9	few	TRBJ2-6	CASSLGASGASGANVLTF	TGTGCCAGCAGCTTAGGGGCTAGCGGGGCCTCTGGGGCCAACGTCCTGACTTTC
-	TRBV20-1	many	TRBJ1-1	CSASSGGGSTEAFF	TGCAGTGCTAGCAGTGGGGGCGGAAGCACTGAAGCTTTCTTT
-	TRBV24-1	few	TRBJ1-1	CATSDPTGFEAFF	TGTGCCACCAGTGATCCCACAGGGTTTGAAGCTTTCTTT
-	TRBV28	many	TRBJ2-1	CASSTAELASNEQFF	TGTGCCAGCAGCACCGCGGAACTAGCCAGCAATGAGCAGTTCTTC
-	TRBV27	few	TRBJ2-3	CASSLSRSGSTDTQYF	TGTGCCAGCAGTTTATCGAGGTCGGGTAGCACAGATACGCAGTATTTT
-	TRBV15	few	TRBJ2-1	CATSTTIFSRDTDSYNEQFF	TGTGCCACCAGCACGACAATTTTTTCGCGGGATACGGACTCCTACAATGAGCAGTTCTTC
TRBD2	TRBV13	many	TRBJ2-1	CASSLVPPRLAGVNEQFF	TGTGCCAGCAGCTTAGTGCCGCCGAGGCTAGCGGGAGTCAATGAGCAGTTCTTC
TRBD2	TRBV5-1	-	TRBJ2-1	CASSLLAGNYNEQFF	TGCGCCAGCAGCCTTCTAGCGGGAAACTACAATGAGCAGTTCTTC
TRBD2	TRBV6-2/TRBV6-3	-	TRBJ2-1	CASRTSGSEEQFF	TGTGCCAGCCGGACTAGCGGGAGTGAAGAGCAGTTCTTC
-	TRBV11-2	many	TRBJ2-2	CASSLTQGWAGELFF	TGTGCCAGCAGCTTAACGCAGGGATGGGCCGGGGAGCTGTTTTTT
TRBD1	TRBV3-1	many	TRBJ1-1	CASSQGQGAEAFF	TGTGCCAGCAGCCAAGGACAGGGGGCTGAAGCTTTCTTT
TRBD2	TRBV27	few	TRBJ2-1	CASSLSGLAGGLSGEPEQFF	TGTGCCAGCAGTTTATCGGGACTAGCGGGAGGGCTTAGTGGTGAGCCAGAGCAGTTCTTC
-	TRBV6-2/TRBV6-3	-	TRBJ2-1	CASSGRRDEQFF	TGTGCCAGCAGCGGGAGACGGGATGAGCAGTTCTTC
TRBD2	TRBV9	-	TRBJ2-1	CASSALAGAGNEQFF	TGTGCCAGCAGCGCACTAGCGGGAGCAGGCAATGAGCAGTTCTTC
-	TRBV7-9	many	TRBJ1-2	CASSLGSGANYGYTF	TGTGCCAGCAGCTTAGGGTCGGGAGCTAACTATGGCTACACCTTC
-	TRBV3-1	many	TRBJ2-7	CASSQDPQSHEQYF	TGTGCCAGCAGCCAAGACCCCCAGTCCCACGAGCAGTACTTC
TRBD1	TRBV10-3	-	TRBJ2-1	CAISPDRSSYNEQFF	TGTGCCATCAGCCCGGACAGGAGCTCCTACAATGAGCAGTTCTTC
TRBD1	TRBV30	many	TRBJ2-1	CAWSKDRQGSNEQFF	TGTGCCTGGTCGAAGGACAGGCAAGGAAGCAATGAGCAGTTCTTC
-	TRBV5-8	many	TRBJ2-5	CASSLVDQETQYF	TGTGCCAGCAGCTTAGTCGATCAAGAGACCCAGTACTTC
TRBD2	TRBV11-2	many	TRBJ2-7	CASSLNSGKTYEQYF	TGTGCCAGCAGCTTAAATAGCGGGAAAACCTACGAGCAGTACTTC
TRBD2	TRBV7-2	-	TRBJ2-1	CASSRELAGLAYNEQFF	TGTGCCAGCAGCCGCGAGTTAGCGGGACTAGCTTACAATGAGCAGTTCTTC
TRBD1	TRBV29-1	few	TRBJ1-2	CSATDRVRLYNRGYTF	TGCAGCGCCACGGACAGGGTGAGACTCTACAATCGTGGCTACACCTTC
TRBD1	TRBV20-1	-	TRBJ1-4	CSARQGPGEKLFF	TGCAGTGCTCGACAGGGCCCAGGCGAAAAACTGTTTTTT
TRBD1	TRBV24-1	-	TRBJ2-2	CATSDPGQPDTGELFF	TGTGCCACCAGTGACCCGGGACAGCCCGACACCGGGGAGCTGTTTTTT
TRBD2	TRBV6-1	many	TRBJ2-7	CASSRTSGPPYEQYF	TGTGCCAGCAGCCGGACTAGCGGGCCTCCCTACGAGCAGTACTTC
-	TRBV7-9	many	TRBJ1-1	CASSLEAGLIPEAFF	TGTGCCAGCAGCTTAGAGGCAGGGCTAATACCTGAAGCTTTCTTT
-	TRBV5-8	-	TRBJ2-5	CASSFNRAVGETQYF	TGTGCCAGCAGCTTCAACAGGGCGGTTGGAGAGACCCAGTACTTC
TRBD2	TRBV9	-	TRBJ2-1	CASSATILAGERYNEQFF	TGTGCCAGCAGCGCAACCATTCTAGCGGGGGAAAGGTACAATGAGCAGTTCTTC
-	TRBV5-1	many	TRBJ2-3	CASSLYRADTQYF	TGCGCCAGCAGCTTGTATAGAGCAGATACGCAGTATTTT
TRBD2	TRBV19	-	TRBJ2-3	CASSRGLAGSTDTQYF	TGTGCCAGTAGTAGGGGACTAGCGGGGAGCACAGATACGCAGTATTTT
-	TRBV4-3	few	TRBJ2-3	CASSQGRDRVGTDTQYF	TGCGCCAGCAGCCAAGGCAGAGATCGAGTCGGCACAGATACGCAGTATTTT
TRBD2	TRBV18	many	TRBJ2-1	CASSPRSIAGGYNEQFF	TGTGCCAGCTCACCGCGATCAATAGCGGGAGGTTACAATGAGCAGTTCTTC
-	TRBV7-6	-	TRBJ2-5	CASSLVWASQETQYF	TGTGCCAGCAGCTTAGTTTGGGCCAGCCAAGAGACCCAGTACTTC